The sequence of this TCR beta chain was determined in a study of a mutant IDH1 vaccine in newly diagnosed glioma. Overall study context: Treated patients, averaging roughly 44 years, were about 60% male and about 38% female. Before enrollment, the patients had been treated with radiotherapy alone, temozolomide alone, or both together. Most of them had received both. Study conclusions and caveats: Immune responses induced by the vaccine were seen in 93.3% of patients, spanning multiple MHC alleles.

As for time point: baseline, week 1 (first vaccination visit). Regarding treatment: pre-vaccination baseline after standard-of-care therapy. The donors' diagnosis was new WHO grade 3 or 4 astrocytoma that was IDH1-mutant and ATRX-lost. Produced via immunoSEQ multiplex PCR; TCRdb's table is partial and in-frame only. The sample records 30,000 to 40,000 clones, roughly 90% being singletons. There are 13 residues in the CDR3. Germline V gene data show CDR1 as SGHNT and CDR2 as YYREEE (reference sequence). Trimming took off 0 bases at V and 1 base at J, with 4 bases between the two ends. About this clone itself: Its matching antigen is unknown.

The receptor's source is a man between 18 and 29 years old with glioma. The sample was PBMCs, taken from a glioma patient treated with radiotherapy, temozolomide or both. This rearrangement joins TRBV5-4 to TRBJ1-2; D not certain. For the CDR3, the DNA is TGTGCCAGCAGCTTGGATAGTAACTATGGCTACACCTTC. Amino acids: CASSLDSNYGYTF.